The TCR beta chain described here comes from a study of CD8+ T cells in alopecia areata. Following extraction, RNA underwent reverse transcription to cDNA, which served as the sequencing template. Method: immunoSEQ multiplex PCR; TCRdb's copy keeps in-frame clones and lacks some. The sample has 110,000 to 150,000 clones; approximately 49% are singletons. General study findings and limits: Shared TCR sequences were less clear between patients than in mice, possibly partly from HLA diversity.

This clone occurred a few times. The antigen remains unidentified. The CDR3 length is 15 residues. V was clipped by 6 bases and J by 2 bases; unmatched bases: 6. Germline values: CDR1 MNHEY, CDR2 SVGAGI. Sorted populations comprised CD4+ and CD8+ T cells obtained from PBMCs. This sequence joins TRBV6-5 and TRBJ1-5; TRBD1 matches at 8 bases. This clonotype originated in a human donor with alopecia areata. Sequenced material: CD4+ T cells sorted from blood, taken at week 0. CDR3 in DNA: TGTGCCAGCAGGCGGACAGGGAGAGGCAATCAGCCCCAGCATTTT. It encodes CASRRTGRGNQPQHF.